This T cell receptor beta chain was retrieved from a study of cytomegalovirus exposure and HLA in healthy donors. The germline V and J ends were trimmed by 3 bases and 0 bases, with 15 bases remaining between them. CDR1 is ENHRY and CDR2 is SYGVKD in the germline V gene. This CDR3 region has 17 residues. Findings and limits, study-wide: Across HLA loci, a later analysis found differing TCR association rates, with DRB1 most and HLA-C fewest. While the bulk of TCR sequences proved rare, some public TCRs turned up in many donors. High sensitivity and specificity were reportedly achieved when the classifier diagnosed cytomegalovirus status.

The PCR contained 60 Vbeta and 13 Jbeta primers. Clones were read by immunoSEQ multiplex PCR, and TCRdb kept only the in-frame ones, dropping some. The repertoire holds roughly 150,000 clones, with nearly 85% as singletons. This clone has only one observation. Its target is unknown. The receptor comes from a male donor in good health and CMV-seronegative. The sequenced sample consisted of PBMCs. The chain couples TRBV10-3 to TRBJ1-5; a weak D match, TRBD1 (5 bases). The DNA of the CDR3 is TGTGCCATCAGTGAAAGTGGGGCAGCGATTAGCAATCAGCCCCAGCATTTT. As protein: CAISESGAAISNQPQHF.